A selection of T cell receptor beta chains follows, all from one sample in a study of T-cell memory formation after mild COVID-19. MiXCR, applied by TCRdb to the 5' RACE reads, yields one record per CDR3 protein. The data contain under 400,000 distinct CDR3 sequences, around 28% of them singletons. Material for sequencing was PBMCs or a T cell subset sorted from them (not recorded which). These receptor sequences come from an adult woman who had mild COVID-19 (a few samples of this study predate the infection). Cell type and time point are not known. Both conserved end residues are part of each CDR3. The D gene is left open where the match is weak. The size entry is marked missing in some rows and otherwise reads once, few, many or a size class.

v_gene	j_gene	d_gene	abundance	CDR3nt	CDR3aa
TRBV24-1	TRBJ1-2	TRBD1	few	TGTGCCACCAGTGATGACAGGGGGCGCGAAGGGAACTATGGCTACACCTTC	CATSDDRGREGNYGYTF
TRBV4-1	TRBJ2-3	.	.	TGCGCCAGCAGCCACGCTCCGGGACACAGCACAGATACGCAGTATTTT	CASSHAPGHSTDTQYF
TRBV24-1	TRBJ2-7	.	.	TGTGCCACCAGTGTCGACGTGGGGGCGCAGTACTTC	CATSVDVGAQYF
TRBV12-5	TRBJ2-5	.	.	TGTGCTAGTGGTTTGGTACTTGGGCTAGCCGAGGAGCGAGAGACCCAGTACTTC	CASGLVLGLAEERETQYF
TRBV4-2	TRBJ2-7	TRBD1	few	TGTGCCAGCAGCCAAGAGGGCCCCGGGACAGGCTCCTACGAGCAGTACTTC	CASSQEGPGTGSYEQYF
TRBV6-1	TRBJ2-3	TRBD2	.	TGTGCCAGCAGTGATGAGCGGGGAGGGGCAGATACGCAGTATTTT	CASSDERGGADTQYF
TRBV5-1	TRBJ2-7	.	.	TGCGCCAGCAGCGGGACCCACTCCCTCCTTGCTCAAGTCCCCTACGAGCAGTACTTC	CASSGTHSLLAQVPYEQYF
TRBV19	TRBJ1-1	.	.	TGTGCCAGTAGTCTCTTCGGACAGCCGATGAACACTGAAGCTTTCTTT	CASSLFGQPMNTEAFF
TRBV5-6	TRBJ2-5	.	few	TGTGCCAGCAGCTACAGGGCAGGTTGGGAGACCCAGTACTTC	CASSYRAGWETQYF
TRBV3-1	TRBJ2-7	TRBD2	.	TGTGCCAGCAGCCCCCTTACGGCGGGAGACGGGTACGAGCAGTACTTC	CASSPLTAGDGYEQYF
TRBV11-2	TRBJ2-7	TRBD1	.	TGTGCCAGCAGCTCACGGGACAGGGGCAGCGAGCAGTACTTC	CASSSRDRGSEQYF
TRBV27	TRBJ1-5	.	.	TGTGCCAGCAGTTTATTCGGGGTAAATAGCAATCAGCCCCAGCATTTT	CASSLFGVNSNQPQHF
TRBV9	TRBJ1-5	.	few	TGTGCCAGCAGCTTAATGGACAGCGGCAATCAGCCCCAGCATTTT	CASSLMDSGNQPQHF
TRBV6-5	TRBJ1-2	.	few	TGTGCCAGCAGGAGGGGAAACCGATCCTATGGCTACACCTTC	CASRRGNRSYGYTF
TRBV3-1	TRBJ2-7	.	.	TGTGCCAGCAGCCTTTTGGGGGCCTTCTACGAGCAGTACTTC	CASSLLGAFYEQYF
TRBV7-9	TRBJ2-3	.	.	TGTGCCAGCAGCGCCCGCGGGGACACAGATACGCAGTATTTT	CASSARGDTDTQYF
TRBV6-6	TRBJ2-6	.	few	TGTGCCAGCAGCCACAGGGCTTACGGCACTGGGGCCAACGTCCTGACTTTC	CASSHRAYGTGANVLTF
TRBV6-5	TRBJ1-6	.	few	TGTGCCAGCAGCCCTAGCGAGGGGCTCGGTTCACCCCTCCACTTT	CASSPSEGLGSPLHF
TRBV6-1	TRBJ2-7	.	.	TGTGCCAGCCGGGTCGGACCCTCCTACGAGCAGTACTTC	CASRVGPSYEQYF
TRBV5-1	TRBJ2-7	TRBD1	few	TGCGCCAGCAGCTTGGAAGGGGGCGCCTACGAGCAGTACTTC	CASSLEGGAYEQYF
TRBV12-3/TRBV12-4	TRBJ1-5	TRBD1	.	TGTGCCAGCAGTTACAGGGGAAGGGGCAATCAGCCCCAGCATTTT	CASSYRGRGNQPQHF
TRBV20-1	TRBJ1-2	.	.	TGCAGTGCTCCGGACGGGTATGATAACTATGGCTACACCTTC	CSAPDGYDNYGYTF
TRBV20-1	TRBJ2-1	TRBD2	few	TGCAGTGCTAGACTGGCTAGCGGGAGCTCCTACAATGAGCAGTTCTTC	CSARLASGSSYNEQFF
TRBV4-2	TRBJ2-7	.	.	TGTGCCAGCAGCCAAGAACTCGGGGGGCGGTCCTACGAGCAGTACTTC	CASSQELGGRSYEQYF
TRBV20-1	TRBJ2-1	TRBD2	many	TGCAGTGCTAGTGCACCGGGACTAGCGGGCCATGAGCAGTTCTTC	CSASAPGLAGHEQFF
TRBV7-8	TRBJ1-5	.	.	TGTGCCAGCAGCGCGCTCCGTGGGGGGGCGGGTCAGCCCCAGCATTTT	CASSALRGGAGQPQHF
TRBV6-5	TRBJ2-7	.	few	TGTGCCAGCAGTTATTCCGGGGGGCCAGTATACGAGCAGTACTTC	CASSYSGGPVYEQYF
TRBV6-5	TRBJ1-1	.	.	TGTGCCAGCAGTCCCGAGGGGGGCTTTCCTGAAGCTTTCTTT	CASSPEGGFPEAFF
TRBV2	TRBJ1-1	.	.	TGTGCCAGCAGTGTTTCGCGGATGAAAATGAACACTGAAGCTTTCTTT	CASSVSRMKMNTEAFF
TRBV11-2	TRBJ2-2	TRBD2	few	TGTGCCAGCAGCTTAGCAGTCGCGGGAGGGCCCAATGACGGGGAGCTGTTTTTT	CASSLAVAGGPNDGELFF
TRBV12-3/TRBV12-4	TRBJ2-7	.	.	TGTGCCAGCATTCCCATTGGTTACTACGAGCAGTACTTC	CASIPIGYYEQYF
TRBV11-1	TRBJ2-1	TRBD2	.	TGTGCCAGCAGCCTAGCGGGGGCGAGCTCCTACAATGAGCAGTTCTTC	CASSLAGASSYNEQFF
TRBV27	TRBJ2-7	TRBD2	few	TGTGCCAGCAGCCCCACTAGCGGGACTCCTAGCGAGCAGTACTTC	CASSPTSGTPSEQYF
TRBV11-3	TRBJ1-2	TRBD1	few	TGTGCCAGCAGCTTAGCCCCAGGGGGCGGCTACACCTTC	CASSLAPGGGYTF
TRBV4-2	TRBJ2-7	.	.	TGTGCCAGCAGCCAAGATCTCCGGGTCCCGCTCTACGAGCAGTACTTC	CASSQDLRVPLYEQYF
TRBV4-2	TRBJ2-1	TRBD1	few	TGTGCCAGCAGCCAAGGGGACAGTTTCAATGAGCAGTTCTTC	CASSQGDSFNEQFF
TRBV5-4	TRBJ2-5	.	once	TGTGCCAGCAGCTACGGCGGCCGAGGAGAGACCCAGTACTTC	CASSYGGRGETQYF
TRBV11-3	TRBJ2-1	.	.	TGTGCCAGCAGCGCTGGGACAGCGGGTGAGCAGTTCTTC	CASSAGTAGEQFF
TRBV3-1	TRBJ2-3	.	.	TGTGCCAGCAGCCCGACTAGGGTCACAGATACGCAGTATTTT	CASSPTRVTDTQYF
TRBV25-1	TRBJ1-6	.	.	TGTGCCAGCAGTGCTAGGACGAGGGCCACTAGATACGATAATTCACCCCTCCACTTT	CASSARTRATRYDNSPLHF
TRBV9	TRBJ2-5	.	.	TGTGCCAGCAGCGTAGAGGGTCTCTTATGGGAGACCCAGTACTTC	CASSVEGLLWETQYF
TRBV12-3/TRBV12-4	TRBJ2-3	TRBD1	.	TGTGCCAGCTGGGACAGGGGGATAGATACGCAGTATTTT	CASWDRGIDTQYF
TRBV29-1	TRBJ2-6	.	.	TGCAGCGTTGTCCAGGGGCAAAGTGGGGCCAACGTCCTGACTTTC	CSVVQGQSGANVLTF
TRBV15	TRBJ1-1	.	.	TGTGCCACCAGCAGAGATCTTGAGTGGAAGGGAAATGGTAAAGCTTTCTTT	CATSRDLEWKGNGKAFF
TRBV14	TRBJ2-1	TRBD2	.	TGTGCCAGCAGCCAAGCTCCGACTAGCTACTATGAGCAGTTCTTC	CASSQAPTSYYEQFF
TRBV9	TRBJ2-3	TRBD2	.	TGTGCCAGCAGCCTCCGAGGGTTAGCGGGGATTAGCACAGATACGCAGTATTTT	CASSLRGLAGISTDTQYF
TRBV12-3/TRBV12-4	TRBJ2-3	TRBD2	.	TGTGCCAGCAGTCCGGGACTAGCGGGAGGAGTTTCCACAGATACGCAGTATTTT	CASSPGLAGGVSTDTQYF
TRBV24-1	TRBJ2-3	TRBD2	few	TGTGCCACCAGTGATTTGTCAACAAGCGGGAGTAGGGATACGCAGTATTTT	CATSDLSTSGSRDTQYF
TRBV15	TRBJ2-2	TRBD1	few	TGTGCCACCAGCGGCCACAGGGGCACCGGGGAGCTGTTTTTT	CATSGHRGTGELFF
TRBV28	TRBJ2-7	TRBD1	few	TGTGCCAGCAGTCCGGACAGGGGACCTTCCTACGAGCAGTACTTC	CASSPDRGPSYEQYF
TRBV27	TRBJ1-5	TRBD1	.	TGTGCCAGCAGCCAATACAGGGGAAGTGGCAATCAGCCCCAGCATTTT	CASSQYRGSGNQPQHF
TRBV12-3/TRBV12-4	TRBJ1-1	.	.	TGTGCCAGCAAGGAAGGGATGAACACTGAAGCTTTCTTT	CASKEGMNTEAFF
TRBV5-1	TRBJ1-1	.	.	TGCGCCAGCAGCTTTCTTACAGCTAACACTGAAGCTTTCTTT	CASSFLTANTEAFF
TRBV21-1	TRBJ2-6	.	many	.	CASSNVGAGANVLTF
TRBV12-3/TRBV12-4	TRBJ2-5	TRBD2	.	TGTGCCAGCAAGCTTCCTAGCGGGGGGGAGACCCAGTACTTC	CASKLPSGGETQYF